The present entry profiles one TCR beta chain with its context. This sample is drawn from a study of blood T cell repertoires in COVID-19. Overall study: PBMCs, B-cell-depleted T cells, or T cells provided the cDNA or gDNA that made up the material.

Authors' methods: Estimates of nucleated cell counts were drawn from the amplification of reference gene primers. Assay used: immunoSEQ multiplex PCR; TCRdb lists only in-frame clones, some missing. The V and J calls and the clone size are those of that table, but D and trimming were determined from the DNA. Among under 250,000 clones listed, roughly 85% were seen once. Material: peripheral blood. This clonotype was sampled from a woman between 40 and 50 years old with active or convalescent COVID-19.

The CDR3 DNA reads TGCGCCAGCAGCCTAGACAGGGTGGGACTGAACACTGAAGCTTTCTTT. Amino acids: CASSLDRVGLNTEAFF. The rearrangement links TRBV5-1 to TRBJ1-1; 7 bases line up with TRBD1. V was pared by 4 bases and J by 0 bases, with 9 bases of the junction left unmatched. The germline V gene encodes CDR1 SGHRS and CDR2 YFSETQ. The CDR3 spans 16 residues. Full variable domain (remainder filled in from reference TRBV5-1 and TRBJ1-1): KAGVTQTPRYLIKTRGQQVTLSCSPISGHRSVSWYQQTPGQGLQFLFEYFSETQRNKGNFPGRFSGRQFSNSRSEMNVSTLELGDSALYLCASSLDRVGLNTEAFFGQGTRLTVV.